This entry lists 24 T cell receptor beta chains sequenced from one sample in a study of T cells in Graves' hyperthyroidism and ophthalmopathy. Amplified TCR beta CDR3 regions came from RNA transcripts. A first-round RT-PCR of the TCR CDR3 used the HTBI primer set. MiXCR, run by TCRdb on the multiplex PCR reads, gives a single entry per CDR3 protein. The sample records some 200,000 distinct CDR3 sequences, 15% to 20% being singletons. The specimen sequenced was blood. The receptors were gathered from a man in his forties or fifties with Graves' hyperthyroidism.

The chain combines TRBV12-3 or TRBV12-4 with TRBJ2-2; D possibly corresponds to TRBD1 (6 bases). Trimming removed 6 bases at V and 6 bases at J, with 11 bases between. The CDR3 is 13 residues long. The CDR3 DNA is TGTGCCAGCAGGTACAGGGCGGCCGGGGAGCTGTTTTTT. It yields the protein CASRYRAAGELFF.

This clonotype showed up many times. The chain employs TRBV28 and TRBJ1-1; D possibly corresponds to TRBD1 (5 bases). Germline V gives CDR1 MDHEN, CDR2 SYDVKM. V was shortened by 7 bases and J by 9 bases, with 18 bases between the two germline ends. CDR3 length equals 13 residues. The CDR3 sequence: CASTQPDRPKAFF. CDR3 nucleotides: TGTGCCAGCACCCAACCCGACAGACCTAAAGCTTTCTTT.

In its sample, this clonotype was seen many times. The chain has TRBV3-1 and TRBJ2-7; D is unclear. The CDR3 is made up of 16 amino acids. The V gene lost 0 bases and the J gene lost 3 bases, with 15 bases spanning the gap. Germline V lookup: CDR1 LGHDT, CDR2 YNNKEL (reference sequence). This chain's CDR3 is CASSQEPLETSYEQYF. In nucleotides, the CDR3 is TGTGCCAGCAGCCAAGAGCCCTTGGAGACAAGCTACGAGCAGTACTTC.

The CDR3, as DNA: TGTGCCAGCAGTGTTGGGACAAGCACCGGGGAGCTGTTTTTT. This gives the protein CASSVGTSTGELFF. The chain joins TRBV2 to TRBJ2-2; D might be TRBD1 (6 bases). The germline V gene has CDR1 SNHLY and CDR2 FYNNEI. V dropped 4 bases and J dropped 4 bases, with 10 bases sitting between them. This CDR3 has 14 amino acids.

This sequence joins TRBV7-9 and TRBJ1-1; D remains ambiguous. This CDR3 has 14 amino acids. V was pared by 2 bases and J by 1 base, with 8 bases between. Germline values: CDR1 SEHNR, CDR2 FQNEAQ (reference sequence). The CDR3 is CASSLYSRNTEAFF. CDR3 nucleotides: TGTGCCAGCAGCTTATATTCGAGGAACACTGAAGCTTTCTTT.

Ten or more counts support this clonotype. This chain links TRBV20-1 with TRBJ2-7; D may correspond to TRBD1 or TRBD2 (5 bases each). Per the germline V gene, CDR1 is DFQATT and CDR2 is SNEGSKA (reference sequence). V lost 0 bases, J lost 5 bases, and 14 bases lay in between. The CDR3 contains 14 residues. CDR3 sequence (DNA): TGCAGTGCTAGAGACGGAGACGGGGACCACGAGCAGTACTTC. It translates to CSARDGDGDHEQYF.

This clonotype was seen ten or more times. J is TRBJ1-2 and V is TRBV3-1; D remains ambiguous. V was pared by 1 base and J by 6 bases, with 6 bases between. The CDR3 runs to 12 residues. CDR1 is LGHDT and CDR2 is YNNKEL in the germline V gene (reference sequence). The CDR3 here is CASSQGEDGYTF. The CDR3 DNA follows: TGTGCCAGCAGCCAAGGAGAGGATGGCTACACCTTC. Full variable domain (missing parts from reference TRBV3-1 and TRBJ1-2): DTAVSQTPKYLVTQMGNDKSIKCEQNLGHDTMYWYKQDSKKFLKIMFSYNNKELIINETVPNRFSPKSPDKAHLNLHINSLELGDSAVYFCASSQGEDGYTFGSGTRLTVV.

The gene calls are TRBV6-9 and TRBJ2-3; 9 nucleotides line up with TRBD2. Germline V gives CDR1 MNHGY, CDR2 SVAAGI. This CDR3 region has 18 residues. With 3 bases clipped from V and 5 bases from J, the junction kept 15 bases outside the gene matches. CDR3 protein: CASSYRREGQIMGDTQYF. The CDR3 bases are TGTGCCAGCAGTTACCGGCGGGAGGGCCAGATCATGGGAGATACGCAGTATTTT.

V and J are TRBV30 and TRBJ2-5; TRBD1 might be the D (6 bases). CDR1 GTSNPN and CDR2 SVGIG come from the germline V gene (reference sequence). Trimming removed 5 bases at V and 1 base at J, with 14 bases between. This CDR3 is 14 amino acids long. The DNA for the CDR3 is TGTGCCTGGGCCCCGACAGGCCTCCAAGAGACCCAGTACTTC. It codes for CAWAPTGLQETQYF.

J is TRBJ2-5 and V is TRBV6-7, with TRBD1 matching 11 bases. TRBV6-7 qualifies as an ORF whose function is uncertain. The length of the CDR3 is 14 residues. V was clipped by 5 bases and J by 2 bases; unmatched bases: 1. Here the CDR3 DNA reads TGTGCCAGCAGTGGGACAGGGGGGCAAGAGACCCAGTACTTC. Protein product: CASSGTGGQETQYF.

The sample holds many counts of this clonotype. This chain connects TRBV20-1 to TRBJ2-2, with D perhaps TRBD1 (5 bases). V lost 0 bases to trimming and J lost 4 bases, with 12 bases between them. In germline, CDR1 is DFQATT, CDR2 SNEGSKA (reference sequence). The CDR3 length is 15 residues. In DNA, the CDR3 is TGCAGTGCTAGAGATTTAGATAGGGGCACCGGGGAGCTGTTTTTT. It codes for CSARDLDRGTGELFF.

This clonotype turned up a few times. The chain couples TRBV7-8 to TRBJ2-7; D gene unclear. Trimming shortened V by 5 bases and J by 1 base, and 15 bases separated the two germline ends. The germline gives CDR1 SGHVS, CDR2 FQNEAQ. The CDR3 has 15 residues. The DNA for the CDR3 is TGTGCCAGCAGCGTTACAGCCGGGTCGTCCTACGAGCAGTACTTC. It specifies CASSVTAGSSYEQYF.

This clonotype was counted many times. The chain is built from TRBV11-3 and TRBJ2-1; TRBD2 matches at 7 bases. CDR3 length equals 17 residues. Germline-derived CDR1 and CDR2 are SGHNT and YENEEA. Trimming cost V 1 base and J 5 bases; bases outside gene matches: 11. CDR3 protein: CASSLAFRGRGNNEQFF. In nucleotides, the CDR3 is TGTGCCAGCAGCTTAGCTTTTCGCGGGAGAGGAAACAATGAGCAGTTCTTC.

This clonotype was detected ten times or more. J is TRBJ1-5 and V is TRBV20-1, with TRBD1 as a possible D gene (5 bases). The CDR3 extends over 16 amino acids. Germline lookup yields CDR1 DFQATT and CDR2 SNEGSKA (reference sequence). The germline V and J ends were trimmed by 0 bases and 3 bases, with 15 bases remaining between them. This CDR3 reads CSARDFGQGLNQPQHF. The CDR3 DNA reads TGCAGTGCTAGAGATTTCGGGCAGGGACTCAATCAGCCCCAGCATTTT.

The table lists this clonotype with many counts. The gene calls are TRBV11-2 and TRBJ2-1; D gene ambiguous. CDR3 length: 15 residues. V was shortened by 4 bases and J by 6 bases, with 16 bases between the two germline ends. The germline CDR1 and CDR2 sequences are SGHAT and FQNNGV. The CDR3 DNA is TGTGCCAGCAGCTCAACGTTTGAAGGCCGCAATGAGCAGTTCTTC. Its protein is CASSSTFEGRNEQFF.

The chain recombines TRBV9 with TRBJ2-3; TRBD2 matches 11 bases. Germline V lookup: CDR1 SGDLS, CDR2 YYNGEE. The CDR3 consists of 18 residues. J gave up 2 bases and V 4 bases, and 12 bases lay outside the gene matches. The CDR3 protein is CASSHTSGGEDHTDTQYF. CDR3 in DNA: TGTGCCAGCAGCCATACTAGCGGGGGCGAGGATCACACAGATACGCAGTATTTT.

This clonotype was seen a few times. The V and J genes are TRBV10-3 and TRBJ2-6; tentatively, D is TRBD2 (6 bases). V lost 6 bases to trimming and J lost 1 base, with 7 bases between them. The CDR3 runs 14 residues. CDR1 and CDR2 (germline): ENHRY, SYGVKD. In DNA form, the CDR3 reads TGTGCCATCAGGGAGGGTTCTGGGGCCAACGTCCTGACTTTC. Protein sequence: CAIREGSGANVLTF.

This clonotype was counted many times. The V gene is TRBV2, the J gene TRBJ2-1, with D hard to call. CDR1 and CDR2 (germline): SNHLY, FYNNEI. Trimming stripped 3 bases from V and 1 base from J, with 10 bases between. This CDR3 is 15 amino acids long. The CDR3 region is CASSEFPGSYNEQFF. CDR3 coding DNA: TGTGCCAGCAGTGAGTTCCCCGGGTCCTACAATGAGCAGTTCTTC.

The table lists this clonotype with a few counts. The genes are TRBV10-1 and TRBJ2-3, with 12 bases matching TRBD2. This CDR3 spans 20 amino acids. Germline CDR1 is WNHNN and CDR2 is SYGVQD (reference sequence). After removal of 7 bases from V and 3 bases from J, the junction contained 20 bases not matched to a gene. The CDR3 sequence: CASTDPGLAGPPVGTDTQYF. The CDR3 nucleotides are TGCGCCAGCACTGACCCGGGACTAGCGGGCCCACCCGTGGGAACAGATACGCAGTATTTT.

This clonotype showed up many times. The V gene is TRBV6-1, the J gene TRBJ2-5, with 10 bases fitting TRBD2. The V and J ends lost 5 bases and 4 bases, in that order; junction bases with no gene match: 7. The CDR3 has 15 amino acids. Germline assignment: CDR1 MNHNS and CDR2 SASEGT. Here the CDR3 reads CASSPSGRGRETQYF. The CDR3 coding sequence is TGTGCCAGCAGTCCGAGCGGGAGGGGGCGAGAGACCCAGTACTTC.

In this sample, this clonotype turned up many times. The V call is TRBV27, the J call TRBJ2-7, with 9 bases that match TRBD1. The CDR3 consists of 15 residues. Looked up from germline, CDR1 is MNHEY and CDR2 is SMNVEV (reference sequence). The ends lost 6 bases at V and 7 bases at J; junction bases unmatched: 13. DNA of the CDR3: TGTGCCAGCAGCCCAAGTGGGGACAGGGTGCTGGAGCAGTACTTC. Translation: CASSPSGDRVLEQYF.

The rearrangement links TRBV11-3 to TRBJ1-2, with D maybe TRBD1 (5 bases). The V and J ends lost 0 bases and 1 base respectively, with 21 bases between them. This CDR3 has 19 amino acids. The germline V gene encodes CDR1 SGHNT and CDR2 YENEEA. The CDR3 here is CASSLDRVPIPVFNYGYTF. In DNA, the CDR3 is TGTGCCAGCAGCTTAGACAGGGTTCCGATCCCAGTTTTTAACTATGGCTACACCTTC. Looking up the rest from reference TRBV11-3 and TRBJ1-2 gives the full variable domain: EAGVVQSPRYKIIEKKQPVAFWCNPISGHNTLYWYLQNLGQGPELLIRYENEEAVDDSQLPKDRFSAERLKGVDSTLKIQPAELGDSAVYLCASSLDRVPIPVFNYGYTFGSGTRLTVV.

The table lists this clonotype with many counts. The V call is TRBV12-3 or TRBV12-4, the J call TRBJ2-3; D gene uncertain. V lost 3 bases and J lost 4, with 8 bases in between. The CDR3 has 13 residues. The CDR3 spells CASSFRYADTQYF. Written as DNA, the CDR3 is TGTGCCAGCAGTTTTCGTTACGCAGATACGCAGTATTTT.

This clonotype was counted a few times. V usage is TRBV5-1 and J usage is TRBJ2-5; weak D call: TRBD1 (6 bases). This CDR3 is 15 amino acids long. Between the trimmed V and J ends, which lost 0 bases and 9 bases, there was a span of 18 bases. CDR1 SGHRS and CDR2 YFSETQ come from the germline V gene. The CDR3 is CASSLDGDTARAQYF. In DNA form, the CDR3 reads TGCGCCAGCAGCTTGGACGGGGACACCGCCAGGGCCCAGTACTTC. Drawing the rest from reference TRBV5-1 and TRBJ2-5, the complete variable domain is KAGVTQTPRYLIKTRGQQVTLSCSPISGHRSVSWYQQTPGQGLQFLFEYFSETQRNKGNFPGRFSGRQFSNSRSEMNVSTLELGDSALYLCASSLDGDTARAQYFGPGTRLLVL.